The clone carrying this T cell receptor beta chain was seen a single time. This CDR3 is built from 18 residues. J gave up 2 bases and V 3 bases, and 8 bases lay outside the gene matches. Germline CDR1 and CDR2: KGHSH and LQKENI. These data belong to a study of technical replicates of blood from several donors. The protocol was immunoSEQ multiplex PCR, while the TCRdb copy is restricted to in-frame clones and leaves out a portion. The table has tens of thousands of clones, roughly 89% seen once. The chain recombines TRBV18 with TRBJ2-7, with 15 nucleotides matching TRBD2. The receptor's source is a human donor in good health. Some clones in this sample may be carry-over from other donors' samples. The sample consisted of PBMCs. CDR3 bases: TGTGCCAGCTCACCCGGACTAGCGGGGGGGCAAGTCCCCTACGAGCAGTACTTC. Its protein product is CASSPGLAGGQVPYEQYF.